Below, 20 T cell receptor beta chains from the same sample are listed, as sequenced in a study of cytomegalovirus exposure and HLA in healthy donors. The PCR contained 60 Vbeta and 13 Jbeta primers. Libraries were prepared by immunoSEQ multiplex PCR; TCRdb keeps only in-frame clonotypes and omits some of them. This sample carries about 140,000 clones, almost 80% of them seen once, and the ten largest clones take approximately 0.9%. Sequenced sample: PBMCs. The source is a man aged 18 to 29 in good health and CMV-seronegative.

The V and J genes are TRBV6-5 and TRBJ2-1; TRBD1 aligns across 11 bases. With 4 bases clipped from V and 8 bases from J, the junction kept 10 bases outside the gene matches. The germline V gene has CDR1 MNHEY and CDR2 SVGAGI. The CDR3 runs 16 residues. CDR3 region: CASSFLRDRGSHEQFF. The CDR3 nucleotides read TGTGCCAGCAGTTTCCTCCGGGACAGGGGGTCGCATGAGCAGTTCTTC.

V and J are TRBV6-5 and TRBJ2-7; 11 bases agree with TRBD2. This CDR3 comprises 15 residues. The trim removed 5 bases at V and 0 bases at J, leaving 3 bases unmatched. Looked up from germline, CDR1 is MNHEY and CDR2 is SVGAGI. CDR3 protein: CASSTGTSGSYEQYF. The CDR3 region has the DNA TGTGCCAGCAGTACCGGGACTAGCGGCTCCTACGAGCAGTACTTC.

The chain combines TRBV28 with TRBJ2-7; 7 nucleotides match TRBD1. Germline lookup yields CDR1 MDHEN and CDR2 SYDVKM. Unmatched junction bases numbered 9, after V lost 1 base and J lost 3 bases. The CDR3 loop spans 16 amino acids. The CDR3: CASSLSPTGVGYEQYF. As DNA, the CDR3 is TGTGCCAGCAGTTTATCCCCAACAGGGGTGGGCTACGAGCAGTACTTC.

About this clone: The junction shows a germline mismatch at one end, possibly a read error. The rearrangement uses TRBV7-9 and TRBJ1-5; no firm D call. The length of the CDR3 is 16 residues. From germline, CDR1 is SEHNR and CDR2 FQNEAQ (reference sequence). The CDR3 bases are TGTTCCAGCAGTTTAAGTGGCCCCCAGGGCAATCAGCCCCAGCATTTT. It yields the protein CSSSLSGPQGNQPQHF.

The V gene is TRBV13, the J gene TRBJ1-2, with D possibly matching TRBD1 (6 bases). Germline CDR1 PRHDT, CDR2 FYEKMQ (reference sequence). The CDR3 covers 15 residues. Trimming shortened V by 5 bases and J by 5 bases, and 18 bases separated the two germline ends. In DNA, the CDR3 is TGTGCCAGCAGCCTACAGGGTTATAGGCAGTATGGCTACACCTTC. Its protein is CASSLQGYRQYGYTF. Full variable domain (outside the CDR3, taken from reference TRBV13 and TRBJ1-2): AAGVIQSPRHLIKEKRETATLKCYPIPRHDTVYWYQQGPGQDPQFLISFYEKMQSDKGSIPDRFSAQQFSDYHSELNMSSLELGDSALYFCASSLQGYRQYGYTFGSGTRLTVV.

The rearrangement links TRBV5-1 to TRBJ1-2; TRBD1 agrees at 7 bases. V shed 4 bases, J shed 1 base, and the junction held 7 bases outside the gene matches. Germline CDR1 SGHRS, CDR2 YFSETQ. The length of the CDR3 is 15 residues. DNA for the CDR3: TGCGCCAGCAGCACAAGACAGGGCCATAACTATGGCTACACCTTC. It yields the protein CASSTRQGHNYGYTF.

V and J are TRBV6-5 and TRBJ1-4, with 12 bases lining up with TRBD1. Per germline, CDR1 MNHEY and CDR2 SVGAGI. This CDR3 region has 15 residues. Trimming took 2 bases from V and 10 from J; bases not matched to a gene: 5. This CDR3 is CASSYTGTGGRKLFF. CDR3 bases: TGTGCCAGCAGTTACACCGGGACAGGGGGCCGAAAACTGTTTTTT.

This clone was recorded only once. The gene calls are TRBV14 and TRBJ2-5; TRBD2 might be the D (5 bases). The length of the CDR3 is 13 residues. The germline V and J ends were trimmed by 0 bases and 7 bases, with 9 bases remaining between them. Germline assignment: CDR1 SGHDN and CDR2 FVKESK. DNA of the CDR3: TGTGCCAGCAGCCAAGATGGCCGGGGGACCCAGTACTTC. It codes for CASSQDGRGTQYF. The full variable domain, in which reference TRBV14 and TRBJ2-5 provide the parts outside the CDR3, is EAGVTQFPSHSVIEKGQTVTLRCDPISGHDNLYWYRRVMGKEIKFLLHFVKESKQDESGMPNNRFLAERTGGTYSTLKVQPAELEDSGVYFCASSQDGRGTQYFGPGTRLLVL.

The gene calls are TRBV9 and TRBJ2-2; 7 positions agree with TRBD1. Germline V gene lookup returns CDR1 SGDLS and CDR2 YYNGEE. V shed 2 bases and J 0 bases; nucleotides not matched to a gene: 1. The CDR3 totals 15 residues. The CDR3 coding sequence is TGTGCCAGCAGCGTCAGGGGGACGAACACCGGGGAGCTGTTTTTT. It translates to CASSVRGTNTGELFF.

CDR3 nucleotides: TGCAGTGCTAGACTCAGACAGGGGGAGTACTTC. The encoded protein is CSARLRQGEYF. The chain recombines TRBV20-1 with TRBJ2-7; 9 bases match TRBD1. Germline V CDR1 and CDR2: DFQATT, SNEGSKA (reference sequence). This CDR3 comprises 11 residues. The ends lost 2 bases at V and 11 bases at J; junction bases unmatched: 4.

V usage is TRBV9 and J usage is TRBJ2-3; a weak D match, TRBD1 (6 bases). Germline-derived CDR1 and CDR2 are SGDLS and YYNGEE. The ends were cut back, 0 bases at V and 8 bases at J, with 19 bases in the middle. This CDR3 contains 16 residues. The CDR3 loop is CASSVGGTPGLGTQYF. CDR3 nucleotides: TGTGCCAGCAGCGTAGGAGGGACACCCGGTCTGGGTACGCAGTATTTT.

This chain links TRBV19 with TRBJ1-2; D perhaps matches TRBD1 (5 bases). The germline V gene has CDR1 LNHDA and CDR2 SQIVND (reference sequence). The CDR3 has 15 residues. V lost 4 bases and J lost 4, with 16 bases in between. CDR3 DNA: TGTGCCAGTAGTACCCGCCAGGGAGGGTTCTATGGCTACACCTTC. Residues: CASSTRQGGFYGYTF.

The V and J genes are TRBV2 and TRBJ1-2, with D unclear. The CDR3 sequence is 16 residues long. The ends were cut back, 4 bases at V and 0 bases at J, with 15 bases in the middle. Per germline, CDR1 SNHLY and CDR2 FYNNEI. CDR3 residues: CASSVSNLPTNYGYTF. In nucleotides, the CDR3 is TGTGCCAGCAGTGTGTCGAACTTACCGACTAACTATGGCTACACCTTC.

The chain combines TRBV6-6 with TRBJ1-4; D not resolved. Germline V gene data show CDR1 as MNHNY and CDR2 as SVGAGI (reference sequence). The CDR3 sequence is 15 residues long. V was pared by 2 bases and J by 0 bases, with 7 bases between. The chain's CDR3 is CASSYIRATNEKLFF. CDR3 nucleotide sequence: TGTGCCAGCAGTTACATCCGTGCAACTAATGAAAAACTGTTTTTT.

The chain couples TRBV7-3 to TRBJ1-1; TRBD1 agrees at 8 bases. The germline CDR1 and CDR2 sequences are SGHTA and FQGTGA. The CDR3 extends over 15 amino acids. With V trimmed by 5 bases and J by 1 base, 6 bases remained unmatched. The CDR3 DNA follows: TGTGCCAGCAGCGCGACAGGGGTAAAGAACACTGAAGCTTTCTTT. Amino acid sequence: CASSATGVKNTEAFF.

The rearrangement links TRBV6-5 to TRBJ1-5; D not resolved. Germline-derived CDR1 and CDR2 are MNHEY and SVGAGI. V was clipped by 6 bases and J by 9 bases, with 18 bases between them. This CDR3 spans 14 amino acids. The CDR3 DNA follows: TGTGCCAGCAGCGTAGAGGGAGGGAATTGGCCCCAGCATTTT. Its translation is CASSVEGGNWPQHF.

This clone was recorded once. V is TRBV29-1 and J is TRBJ1-1; D might be TRBD1 (5 bases). V lost 6 bases and J 5 bases, leaving 19 bases between the germline ends. The V gene's germline CDR1 is SQVTM and CDR2 ANQGSEA. The CDR3 is 14 amino acids. CDR3 region: CSVLQGGVPTEAFF. CDR3 in DNA: TGCAGCGTGTTGCAGGGAGGGGTACCAACTGAAGCTTTCTTT.

This CDR3 is CASSEALREETQYF. The DNA for the CDR3 is TGTGCCAGCAGTGAAGCGCTTCGGGAAGAGACCCAGTACTTC. The chain uses TRBV2 and TRBJ2-5; D gene unclear. CDR1 is SNHLY, CDR2 FYNNEI, per germline. This CDR3 region has 14 residues. V gave up 0 bases and J gave up 3 bases, with 8 bases separating them.

The chain uses TRBV5-1 and TRBJ2-1, with 13 bases identical to TRBD2. The ends lost 4 bases at V and 4 bases at J; junction bases unmatched: 5. This CDR3 contains 16 residues. CDR1 and CDR2 (germline): SGHRS, YFSETQ. CDR3 DNA sequence: TGCGCCAGCAGCGGACGGACTAGCGGGGGATACAATGAGCAGTTCTTC. It translates to CASSGRTSGGYNEQFF. Together with reference TRBV5-1 and TRBJ2-1, the CDR3 gives the full variable domain: KAGVTQTPRYLIKTRGQQVTLSCSPISGHRSVSWYQQTPGQGLQFLFEYFSETQRNKGNFPGRFSGRQFSNSRSEMNVSTLELGDSALYLCASSGRTSGGYNEQFFGPGTRLTVL.

V and J are TRBV7-2 and TRBJ1-2, with D possibly matching TRBD1 (5 bases). CDR1 and CDR2 from the germline V gene are SGHTA and FQGNSA. The CDR3 sequence is 15 residues long. V gave up 5 bases and J gave up 8 bases, with 21 bases separating them. In nucleotides, the CDR3 is TGTGCCAGCAGCGGGAATTTGGGGGGGTCTAGGGGCTACACCTTC. Protein: CASSGNLGGSRGYTF.